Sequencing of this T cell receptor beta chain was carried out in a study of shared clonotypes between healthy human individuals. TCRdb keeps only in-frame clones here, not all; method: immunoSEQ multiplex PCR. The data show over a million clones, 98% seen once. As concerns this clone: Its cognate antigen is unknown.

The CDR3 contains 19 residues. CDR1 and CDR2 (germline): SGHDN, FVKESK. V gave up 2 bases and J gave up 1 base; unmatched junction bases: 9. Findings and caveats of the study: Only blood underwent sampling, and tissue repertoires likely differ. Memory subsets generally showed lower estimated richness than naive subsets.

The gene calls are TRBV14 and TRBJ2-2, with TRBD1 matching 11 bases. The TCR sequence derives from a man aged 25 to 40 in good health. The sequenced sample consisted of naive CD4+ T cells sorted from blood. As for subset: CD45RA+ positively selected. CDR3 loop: CASSQRRGQGAMNTGELFF. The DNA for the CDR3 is TGTGCCAGCAGCCAACGAAGAGGACAGGGGGCGATGAACACCGGGGAGCTGTTTTTT.